Listed below are T cell receptor beta chains from one sample, sequenced in a study of cytomegalovirus exposure and HLA in healthy donors. Profiled with immunoSEQ multiplex PCR; TCRdb holds only in-frame clones, not every one. This table has 110,000 or so clones, 65% to 75% appearing once. The sequenced material came from PBMCs. The receptors stem from a woman in her fifties or sixties in good health and CMV-seropositive. Both conserved end residues are part of each CDR3. A D gene is named only where the DNA matches it firmly. The size field is filled for only some rows; it gives once, few, many or a size class.

clone size | J gene | D gene | V gene | CDR3 DNA | CDR3 protein
NA | TRBJ2-5 | NA | TRBV29-1 | TGCAGCGCCGGAGAACAAGAGACCCAGTACTTC | CSAGEQETQYF
NA | TRBJ2-2 | NA | TRBV4-2 | TGTGCCAGCAGCCAAGATCGCGGAACGGGGGAGCTGTTTTTT | CASSQDRGTGELFF
NA | TRBJ1-2 | NA | TRBV6-5 | TGTGCCAGCAGTTACGGGGCAGGGGACGGCTACACCTTC | CASSYGAGDGYTF
NA | TRBJ2-5 | TRBD1 | TRBV7-9 | TGTGCCAGCGCGGACAGGGGGCTGGGAGAGACCCAGTACTTC | CASADRGLGETQYF
NA | TRBJ2-2 | TRBD1 | TRBV7-2 | TGTGCCAGCAGCTACGACAGGGGTTTTTCCGGGGAGCTGTTTTTT | CASSYDRGFSGELFF
NA | TRBJ1-1 | NA | TRBV30 | TGTGCCTGGAGCCCCGGTGGGGAGACTGAAGCTTTCTTT | CAWSPGGETEAFF
few | TRBJ2-7 | TRBD2 | TRBV5-5 | TGTGCCAGCAGCTTGGCCTTGGGACTAGCGGTTCCCTACGAGCAGTACTTC | CASSLALGLAVPYEQYF
NA | TRBJ1-2 | TRBD1 | TRBV29-1 | TGCAGCGTTGAAAATCTGGGACAGGGGCTCTATGGCTACACCTTC | CSVENLGQGLYGYTF
NA | TRBJ1-4 | NA | TRBV4-2 | TGTGCCAGCAGCCAAGTTGCTACAGCAACTAATGAAAAACTGTTTTTT | CASSQVATATNEKLFF
NA | TRBJ2-1 | NA | TRBV19 | TGTGCCAGTAGTCTCCTAGCACGGGATGAGCAGTTCTTC | CASSLLARDEQFF
NA | TRBJ1-5 | NA | TRBV19 | TGTGCCAGTAGTATTTTAGGACAGAGAAATCAGCCCCAGCATTTT | CASSILGQRNQPQHF
NA | TRBJ1-6 | NA | TRBV7-2 | TGTGCCAGCAGCTTCGGTAATTCACCCCTCCACTTT | CASSFGNSPLHF
NA | TRBJ1-1 | NA | TRBV30 | TGTGCCTGGAGTACTACAGGGCGCACTGAAGCTTTCTTT | CAWSTTGRTEAFF
few | TRBJ1-6 | TRBD1 | TRBV19 | TGTGCCAGTAGAACGGGACAGGGATTAGGTTCACCCCTCCACTTT | CASRTGQGLGSPLHF
NA | TRBJ2-3 | TRBD2 | TRBV25-1 | TGTGCCAGCAGTGATTTAGCGGGGGGCACAGATACGCAGTATTTT | CASSDLAGGTDTQYF
NA | TRBJ1-6 | TRBD1 | TRBV5-4 | TGTGCCAGCAGCTCGGAGGACAGGGGTAGTTCACCCCTCCACTTT | CASSSEDRGSSPLHF
NA | TRBJ1-5 | NA | TRBV7-9 | TGTGCCAGCAGCTTAGGTGAGGGTGGCAATCAGCCCCAGCATTTT | CASSLGEGGNQPQHF